This T cell receptor (beta chain) was found in a study of cytotoxic CD8 clonotypes in ibrutinib-treated CLL. Study-wide context: After a median roughly twelve months on treatment (6 to 36), response samples were drawn.

Genomic DNA (roughly 1.8 micrograms) was obtained from cryopreserved PBMCs for construction of TCR beta libraries. Profiling relied on immunoSEQ multiplex PCR, and the TCRdb table lists in-frame clones only, not all of them. This table holds fewer than 70,000 clones, over 60% found once. The V gene's germline CDR1 is MDHEN and CDR2 SYDVKM. Trimming shortened V by 8 bases and J by 5 bases, and 15 bases separated the two germline ends. This CDR3 region has 14 residues. The clonotype originates from a human donor with chronic lymphocytic leukemia. The material was PBMCs, obtained after 12 months of ibrutinib treatment. The rearrangement joins TRBV28 to TRBJ2-2, with D tentatively TRBD2 (5 bases). CDR3 region: CASSREIGTGELFF. The CDR3 nucleotides read TGTGCCAGCTCGAGGGAGATTGGGACCGGGGAGCTGTTTTTT.